The 29 T cell receptor beta chains below were found in one sample sequenced in a study of cytomegalovirus exposure and HLA in healthy donors. The method was immunoSEQ multiplex PCR; TCRdb's version includes in-frame clones alone and lacks a portion of them. Found here are more than 95,000 clones, 89% of them singletons; the top ten hold approximately 2%. Input material: PBMCs. These receptors came from a woman between 18 and 29 years old in good health and CMV-seronegative.

The V and J genes are TRBV13 and TRBJ1-2; TRBD1 might be the D (5 bases). From germline, CDR1 is PRHDT and CDR2 FYEKMQ (reference sequence). The CDR3 has 15 amino acids. The ends were cut back, 4 bases at V and 1 base at J, with 13 bases in the middle. The CDR3 loop reads CASSSLTEDNYGYTF. CDR3 nucleotide sequence: TGTGCCAGCAGCTCGTTGACAGAAGATAACTATGGCTACACCTTC.

V and J are TRBV9 and TRBJ2-2; 15 bases are shared with TRBD2. From germline, CDR1 is SGDLS and CDR2 YYNGEE. This CDR3 is 18 amino acids long. Trimming at V came to 2 bases and at J to 7 bases, leaving 9 bases not matched to a gene. The CDR3 protein is CASSVQGLAGGRVGELFF. The CDR3 DNA reads TGTGCCAGCAGCGTCCAAGGACTAGCGGGAGGGCGAGTCGGGGAGCTGTTTTTT.

This clone was found a few times. The rearrangement links TRBV19 to TRBJ1-5, with TRBD1 matching 8 bases. V shed 5 bases, J shed 5 bases, and the junction held 5 bases outside the gene matches. This CDR3 contains 14 residues. CDR1 and CDR2 (germline): LNHDA, SQIVND (reference sequence). CDR3 sequence (DNA): TGTGCCAGTAGTTTCGGACAGGGAGATCAGCCCCAGCATTTT. It yields the protein CASSFGQGDQPQHF.

V and J are TRBV5-6 and TRBJ2-7; a weak D match, TRBD1 (6 bases). Looked up from germline, CDR1 is SGHDT and CDR2 is YYEEEE. This CDR3 is 13 amino acids long. Trimming shortened V by 2 bases and J by 9 bases, and 15 bases separated the two germline ends. CDR3 in amino acids: CASSFYSGERQYF. Written as DNA, the CDR3 is TGTGCCAGCAGCTTTTATTCAGGGGAACGGCAGTACTTC.

The rearrangement links TRBV4-1 to TRBJ2-1, with 8 positions matching TRBD2. The V gene's germline CDR1 is MGHRA and CDR2 YSYEKL. Trimming took 1 base from V and 1 from J; bases not matched to a gene: 6. The CDR3 is 17 amino acids. CDR3 residues: CASSQGSGIISYNEQFF. CDR3 in DNA: TGCGCCAGCAGCCAAGGTAGCGGGATCATATCCTACAATGAGCAGTTCTTC.

This chain joins TRBV5-5 and TRBJ1-5, with TRBD1 as a possible D gene (6 bases). With 0 bases removed from V and 4 bases from J, the gap between germline ends came to 8 bases. This CDR3 has 14 residues. Germline V gene sequence: CDR1 SGHKS, CDR2 YYEKEE (reference sequence). Here the CDR3 reads CASSLVQGNQPQHF. CDR3 in DNA: TGTGCCAGCAGCTTGGTACAGGGAAATCAGCCCCAGCATTTT.

This clone has just a few counts. The chain is built from TRBV7-3 and TRBJ1-1; tentatively, D is TRBD1 (5 bases). The CDR3 spans 15 residues. Deletions cut 4 bases from V and 2 bases from J, with 14 bases between. Germline V gene sequence: CDR1 SGHTA, CDR2 FQGTGA. This CDR3 is CASSSVGGVNTEAFF. The CDR3 region has the DNA TGTGCCAGCAGCTCCGTGGGAGGGGTCAACACTGAAGCTTTCTTT.

This chain joins TRBV19 and TRBJ2-1; 9 bases are a match to TRBD1. The V and J ends lost 9 bases and 4 bases, in that order; junction bases with no gene match: 16. Per the germline V gene, CDR1 is LNHDA and CDR2 is SQIVND (reference sequence). The CDR3 is made up of 17 amino acids. CDR3 coding DNA: TGTGCCAGCACTTCCGGGACAGGGCCGAGATCGTACAATGAGCAGTTCTTC. This encodes CASTSGTGPRSYNEQFF.

V and J are TRBV9 and TRBJ1-2, with D perhaps matching TRBD1 (5 bases). Trimming shortened V by 4 bases and J by 3 bases, and 16 bases separated the two germline ends. This CDR3 has 15 residues. The germline V gene has CDR1 SGDLS and CDR2 YYNGEE. The CDR3 DNA reads TGTGCCAGCAGCCCAAGTCCCCAGGGATACTATGGCTACACCTTC. Its translation: CASSPSPQGYYGYTF.

V usage is TRBV19 and J usage is TRBJ2-1; tentatively, D is TRBD2 (6 bases). CDR3 length: 15 residues. Germline V CDR1 and CDR2: LNHDA, SQIVND (reference sequence). Between the trimmed V and J ends, which lost 6 bases and 4 bases, there was a span of 16 bases. CDR3 in amino acids: CASSLSGPVYNEQFF. The CDR3 DNA follows: TGTGCCAGTAGCTTGAGCGGGCCGGTTTACAATGAGCAGTTCTTC.

The CDR3 coding sequence is TGCGCCAGCAGCTTGGCCAGGGCGGGAATCACAGATACGCAGTATTTT. Its protein is CASSLARAGITDTQYF. The rearrangement uses TRBV5-1 and TRBJ2-3, with D maybe TRBD2 (6 bases). V was clipped by 0 bases and J by 2 bases, with 13 bases between them. Germline V lookup: CDR1 SGHRS, CDR2 YFSETQ. The CDR3 is 16 residues long.

The chain has TRBV28 and TRBJ1-4; TRBD1 matches at 9 bases. The V gene end was trimmed by 5 bases and the J gene end by 2 bases; junction bases not matched to a gene: 9. The CDR3 runs 17 residues. Germline lookup yields CDR1 MDHEN and CDR2 SYDVKM. CDR3 DNA: TGTGCCAGCAGTCCTGTCCCGGGACAGGGTACTAATGAAAAACTGTTTTTT. It is translated as CASSPVPGQGTNEKLFF.

The chain recombines TRBV11-2 with TRBJ2-5; tentative D call: TRBD1 (5 bases). Germline values: CDR1 SGHAT, CDR2 FQNNGV. The CDR3 length is 14 residues. V was shortened by 7 bases and J by 1 base, with 13 bases between the two germline ends. CDR3 bases: TGTGCCAGCACCCTAGGGGTGGGCCAAGAGACCCAGTACTTC. Its translation is CASTLGVGQETQYF.

This chain links TRBV12-5 with TRBJ2-7; 8 positions match TRBD1. Germline CDR1 reads LGHNT; CDR2 reads FRNRAP. After removal of 0 bases from V and 2 bases from J, the junction contained 6 bases not matched to a gene. This CDR3 is built from 16 residues. The DNA for the CDR3 is TGTGCTAGTGGTTTGGTACCCGGACAGGGACCCTACGAGCAGTACTTC. Amino acid sequence: CASGLVPGQGPYEQYF.

This chain uses TRBV5-4 with TRBJ2-7; the D gene is possibly TRBD2 (6 bases). The CDR3 is 16 residues long. V lost 5 bases and J 1 base, leaving 19 bases between the germline ends. CDR1 SGHNT and CDR2 YYREEE come from the germline V gene (reference sequence). CDR3 sequence: CASRKEAGTTSYEQYF. CDR3 nucleotides: TGTGCCAGCAGAAAGGAAGCGGGTACGACTTCCTACGAGCAGTACTTC.

V gene TRBV6-6 combines with J gene TRBJ2-7; perhaps TRBD2 as D (5 bases). The germline CDR1 and CDR2 sequences are MNHNY and SVGAGI (reference sequence). Trimming removed 5 bases at V and 1 base at J, with 12 bases between. The CDR3 extends over 14 amino acids. The CDR3 coding sequence is TGTGCCAGCAGTCCTCTAAGCGGTTCCTACGAGCAGTACTTC. Translating gives CASSPLSGSYEQYF.

This chain connects TRBV4-2 to TRBJ2-1; 13 positions agree with TRBD2. Germline V gene lookup returns CDR1 LGHNA and CDR2 YNFKEQ. The V and J ends lost 4 bases and 3 bases, in that order; junction bases with no gene match: 9. This CDR3 is 18 amino acids long. Here the CDR3 DNA reads TGTGCCAGCAGCCGGGTCCCAGGGACTAGCGGGATCTACAATGAGCAGTTCTTC. Translating gives CASSRVPGTSGIYNEQFF.

This chain joins TRBV19 and TRBJ1-2; D is uncertain. The length of the CDR3 is 15 residues. Germline V lookup: CDR1 LNHDA, CDR2 SQIVND (reference sequence). V lost 6 bases and J 1 base, leaving 15 bases between the germline ends. CDR3 sequence reads: CASRIKADFNYGYTF. The CDR3, as DNA: TGTGCCAGTAGGATTAAGGCGGACTTTAACTATGGCTACACCTTC.

The gene calls are TRBV27 and TRBJ2-1; 9 nucleotides line up with TRBD2. Germline V gives CDR1 MNHEY, CDR2 SMNVEV (reference sequence). This CDR3 has 15 amino acids. J lost 10 bases, V lost 5 bases, and 12 bases had no gene match. CDR3 in amino acids: CASSPPAGGPEEQFF. The DNA of the CDR3 is TGTGCCAGCAGTCCGCCGGCGGGAGGGCCAGAGGAGCAGTTCTTC.

This sequence joins TRBV4-2 and TRBJ2-7; D might be TRBD2 (6 bases). Trimming removed 4 bases at V and 2 bases at J, with 12 bases between. Germline assignment: CDR1 LGHNA and CDR2 YNFKEQ. The CDR3 covers 14 residues. The CDR3 DNA is TGTGCCAGCAGCCGGATGGGGGGAACCTACGAGCAGTACTTC. The encoded protein is CASSRMGGTYEQYF.

The chain recombines TRBV27 with TRBJ2-3; 7 bases line up with TRBD1. The CDR3 consists of 15 residues. Trimming cost V 2 bases and J 2 bases; bases outside gene matches: 4. CDR1 is MNHEY and CDR2 is SMNVEV in the germline V gene (reference sequence). The chain's CDR3 is CASSLTTGATDTQYF. The CDR3 DNA is TGTGCCAGCAGTTTAACTACAGGGGCCACAGATACGCAGTATTTT.

The chain joins TRBV7-9 to TRBJ1-4, with a tentative D call TRBD1 (6 bases). The CDR3 spans 14 residues. Germline CDR1 SEHNR, CDR2 FQNEAQ (reference sequence). V dropped 4 bases and J dropped 8 bases, with 14 bases sitting between them. The CDR3 spells CASSSRGWGEKLFF. The CDR3 DNA is TGTGCCAGCAGCTCCAGGGGATGGGGGGAAAAACTGTTTTTT.

J is TRBJ2-7 and V is TRBV19, with 7 bases fitting TRBD1. Germline CDR1 and CDR2: LNHDA and SQIVND (reference sequence). This CDR3 has 14 amino acids. V shed 3 bases, J shed 0 bases, and the junction held 2 bases outside the gene matches. The CDR3 is CASSMTGSSYEQYF. In DNA, the CDR3 is TGTGCCAGTAGTATGACAGGGAGCTCCTACGAGCAGTACTTC.

The V and J genes are TRBV10-3 and TRBJ1-1; D is ambiguous. Trimming removed 2 bases from V and 4 bases from J, with 11 bases in between. Germline loops: CDR1 ENHRY, CDR2 SYGVKD. The CDR3 is 14 residues long. The CDR3 region is CAISEVVAGTEAFF. The CDR3 DNA follows: TGTGCCATCAGTGAGGTTGTGGCGGGCACTGAAGCTTTCTTT.

This clone turned up a few times. The genes are TRBV7-9 and TRBJ1-2; weak D call: TRBD1 (5 bases). Germline-derived CDR1 and CDR2 are SEHNR and FQNEAQ (reference sequence). V gave up 2 bases and J gave up 8 bases, with 15 bases separating them. CDR3 size: 14 residues. The CDR3 sequence is CASSLFRETLGYTF. The DNA for the CDR3 is TGTGCCAGCAGCTTATTCAGGGAAACTCTAGGCTACACCTTC.

The chain couples TRBV7-2 to TRBJ2-5; 7 nucleotides align to TRBD1. The CDR3 loop spans 14 amino acids. The germline gives CDR1 SGHTA, CDR2 FQGNSA. The V and J ends lost 6 bases and 4 bases, in that order; junction bases with no gene match: 8. DNA for the CDR3: TGTGCCAGCAGGCGTGGACAGGTTCGAGAGACCCAGTACTTC. As protein: CASRRGQVRETQYF.

The chain combines TRBV4-1 with TRBJ2-7, with 9 nucleotides matching TRBD2. Germline V gene lookup returns CDR1 MGHRA and CDR2 YSYEKL. V was pared by 0 bases and J by 5 bases, with 5 bases of the junction left unmatched. CDR3 length: 15 residues. The CDR3 coding sequence is TGCGCCAGCAGCCAAGACGGGACTAGCATCCACGAGCAGTACTTC. Protein sequence: CASSQDGTSIHEQYF.

The chain combines TRBV11-3 with TRBJ2-1; the match to TRBD2 covers 8 bases. With 2 bases clipped from V and 0 bases from J, the junction kept 6 bases outside the gene matches. This CDR3 contains 17 residues. Per germline, CDR1 SGHNT and CDR2 YENEEA. The CDR3 is CASSLWERESSYNEQFF. Here the CDR3 DNA reads TGTGCCAGCAGCTTATGGGAGCGGGAGAGCTCCTACAATGAGCAGTTCTTC.

The chain combines TRBV28 with TRBJ2-1; 10 bases are shared with TRBD1. The CDR3 has 17 amino acids. In germline, CDR1 is MDHEN, CDR2 SYDVKM. V lost 5 bases and J lost 5; bases outside the gene matches: 12. CDR3 nucleotide sequence: TGTGCCAGCAGTCACGACAGGGGGCGCATTTTCGACAATGAGCAGTTCTTC. Protein product: CASSHDRGRIFDNEQFF.